Below, 11 T cell receptor beta chains from the same sample are listed, as sequenced in a study of vaccination and CD4 T cells after COVID-19. The Oncomine TCR Beta short-read assay sequenced DNA from cultured CD4+ T cells. TCRdb fed the PCR reads into MiXCR, producing one record per CDR3 protein. The table lists 15,000 to 25,000 distinct CDR3 sequences, 60% of them singletons. Their antigens remain unidentified. Treatment defined: approximately 11-day PBMC culture with coronavirus spike peptide pools or control peptides (ViraFEST assay). This specimen was CD4+ T cells from blood, cultured in vitro, taken after SARS-CoV-2 vaccination. The receptors derive from a human donor who had recovered from COVID-19.

The chain employs TRBV7-9 and TRBJ1-4; D may be TRBD1 (5 bases). From germline, CDR1 is SEHNR and CDR2 FQNEAQ (reference sequence). The CDR3 length is 12 residues. Trimming took 5 bases from V and 10 from J, leaving 11 bases between them. The CDR3 bases are TGTGCCAGCAGCATGGCGGGGGGAAAACTGTTTTTT. The encoded protein is CASSMAGGKLFF.

The CDR3 DNA follows: TGTGCCAGCAGCTCACCAGGGACAGTACGCGGCTACACCTTC. It yields the protein CASSSPGTVRGYTF. This chain uses TRBV7-2 with TRBJ1-2, with 7 nucleotides matching TRBD1. CDR3 length: 14 residues. V lost 4 bases to trimming and J lost 8 bases; unmatched junction nucleotides: 10. CDR1 and CDR2 from the germline V gene are SGHTA and FQGNSA.

Only one count was recorded for this clonotype. The chain has TRBV20-1 and TRBJ2-1; 14 bases align to TRBD2. This CDR3 is 16 amino acids long. Unmatched junction bases numbered 12, after V lost 6 bases and J lost 8 bases. CDR1 is DFQATT and CDR2 is SNEGSKA in the germline V gene (reference sequence). The CDR3 nucleotides read TGCAGTGCCGGACTAGCGGGAGGCGGGGATTTCTATGAGCAGTTCTTC. It encodes CSAGLAGGGDFYEQFF.

The chain employs TRBV7-2 and TRBJ1-1; D unclear. The V gene lost 7 bases and the J gene lost 0 bases, with 9 bases spanning the gap. CDR3 length equals 13 residues. CDR1 is SGHTA and CDR2 is FQGNSA in the germline V gene. The CDR3 sequence: CASTGIMNTEAFF. In DNA, the CDR3 is TGTGCCAGCACCGGAATTATGAACACTGAAGCTTTCTTT.

The rearrangement joins TRBV30 to TRBJ1-5; a possible D gene is TRBD1 (6 bases). Trimming removed 4 bases from V and 2 bases from J, with 15 bases in between. Germline V lookup: CDR1 GTSNPN, CDR2 SVGIG (reference sequence). The CDR3 covers 15 residues. The CDR3 region has the DNA TGTGCCTGGACCCGGCAAGGGGGGCGCAATCAGCCCCAGCATTTT. It yields the protein CAWTRQGGRNQPQHF.

V and J are TRBV12-3 or TRBV12-4 and TRBJ1-2; D is unclear. This CDR3 has 13 residues. V dropped 3 bases and J dropped 3 bases, with 8 bases sitting between them. Here the CDR3 DNA reads TGTGCCAGCAGTTTTCGACCTCACTATGGCTACACCTTC. Its protein product is CASSFRPHYGYTF.

The chain joins TRBV25-1 to TRBJ2-2, with 12 nucleotides matching TRBD2. Trimming removed 3 bases from V and 5 bases from J; junction bases left unmatched: 1. CDR1 is MGHDK, CDR2 SYGVNS, per germline. The CDR3 totals 15 residues. The CDR3 coding sequence is TGTGCCAGCAGTGAGACTAGCGGGAGAACCGGGGAGCTGTTTTTT. Protein product: CASSETSGRTGELFF.

The chain employs TRBV10-3 and TRBJ1-5, with D tentatively TRBD1 (5 bases). The CDR3 has 14 residues. The germline V and J ends were trimmed by 3 bases and 3 bases, with 9 bases remaining between them. From germline, CDR1 is ENHRY and CDR2 SYGVKD. CDR3 residues: CAISEGDTNQPQHF. Here the CDR3 DNA reads TGTGCCATCAGTGAAGGGGATACCAATCAGCCCCAGCATTTT.

This chain joins TRBV5-1 and TRBJ2-7, with 7 positions matching TRBD1. V was pared by 4 bases and J by 2 bases, with 9 bases of the junction left unmatched. Germline lookup yields CDR1 SGHRS and CDR2 YFSETQ. The CDR3 is 15 residues long. Here the CDR3 DNA reads TGCGCCAGCAGCGGACCCTCCGGGACAGCCTACGAGCAGTACTTC. Translation: CASSGPSGTAYEQYF.

This clonotype occurred once. V gene TRBV7-2 combines with J gene TRBJ1-1; tentative D call: TRBD1 (5 bases). This CDR3 spans 15 amino acids. Germline values: CDR1 SGHTA, CDR2 FQGNSA. V gave up 7 bases and J gave up 1 base, with 16 bases separating them. DNA for the CDR3: TGTGCCAGCATCCTAGGGGCGGGAGGGAACACTGAAGCTTTCTTT. The encoded protein is CASILGAGGNTEAFF.

This clonotype was counted a few times. The chain couples TRBV6-1 to TRBJ1-1; 12 positions match TRBD1. V lost 4 bases and J lost 6; bases outside the gene matches: 3. The CDR3 is made up of 14 amino acids. Germline assignment: CDR1 MNHNS and CDR2 SASEGT. The CDR3 bases are TGTGCCAGCAGTGCGGGGACAGGGGGCGCTGAAGCTTTCTTT. This encodes CASSAGTGGAEAFF.